This record looks at one T cell receptor beta chain sequence and its context. TCR sequencing used cDNA made by reverse transcription of extracted RNA. TCRdb's table, derived via immunoSEQ multiplex PCR, lists solely in-frame clones and lacks some. Here the sample spans 120,000 or so clones, approximately 60% being singletons. Noted treatment: oral pan-JAK inhibitor, 5-10 mg twice daily. The data were obtained in a study of CD8+ T cells in alopecia areata. The CDR3 runs to 14 residues. The germline V and J ends were trimmed by 7 bases and 0 bases, with 14 bases remaining between them. Germline values: CDR1 SQVTM, CDR2 ANQGSEA.

The sequence was obtained from a human donor with alopecia areata. The chain employs TRBV29-1 and TRBJ2-3, with D possibly being TRBD1 (6 bases). This material consisted of CD4+ T cells sorted from blood, taken at week 4, from a patient treated with tofacitinib. The CDR3 spells CSALAGASTDTQYF. The CDR3 DNA follows: TGCAGCGCCCTCGCAGGGGCTAGCACAGATACGCAGTATTTT.